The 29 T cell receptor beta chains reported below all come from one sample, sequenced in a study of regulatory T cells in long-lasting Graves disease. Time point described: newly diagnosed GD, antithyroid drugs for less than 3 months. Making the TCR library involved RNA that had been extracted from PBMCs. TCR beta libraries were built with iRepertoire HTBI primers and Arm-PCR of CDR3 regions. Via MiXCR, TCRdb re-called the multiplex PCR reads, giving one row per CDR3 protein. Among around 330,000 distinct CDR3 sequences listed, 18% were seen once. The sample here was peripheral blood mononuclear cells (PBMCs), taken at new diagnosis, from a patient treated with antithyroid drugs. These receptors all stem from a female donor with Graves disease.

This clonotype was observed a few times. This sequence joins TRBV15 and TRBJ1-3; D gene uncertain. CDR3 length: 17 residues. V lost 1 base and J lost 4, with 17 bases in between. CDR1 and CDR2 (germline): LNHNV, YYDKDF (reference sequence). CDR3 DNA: TGTGCCACCAGCAGAGGAAAAGCTTCCCGCGGAGGAAACACCATATATTTT. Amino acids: CATSRGKASRGGNTIYF.

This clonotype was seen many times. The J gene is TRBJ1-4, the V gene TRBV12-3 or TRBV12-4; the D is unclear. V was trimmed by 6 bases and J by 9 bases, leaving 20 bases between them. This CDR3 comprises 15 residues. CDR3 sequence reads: CASSSGTEESKKLFF. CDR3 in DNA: TGTGCCAGCAGCTCCGGAACAGAGGAAAGTAAAAAACTGTTTTTT.

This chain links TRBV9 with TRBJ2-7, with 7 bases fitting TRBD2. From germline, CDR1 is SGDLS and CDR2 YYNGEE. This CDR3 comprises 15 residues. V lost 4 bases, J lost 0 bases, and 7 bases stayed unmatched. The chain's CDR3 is CASSSASGDSYEQYF. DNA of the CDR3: TGTGCCAGCAGCTCCGCAAGCGGGGACTCCTACGAGCAGTACTTC.

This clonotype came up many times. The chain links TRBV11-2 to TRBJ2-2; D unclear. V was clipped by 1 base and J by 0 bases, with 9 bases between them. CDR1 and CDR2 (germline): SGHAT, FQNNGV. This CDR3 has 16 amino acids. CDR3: CASSLVGGTNTGELFF. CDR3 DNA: TGTGCCAGCAGCTTAGTAGGTGGTACGAACACCGGGGAGCTGTTTTTT. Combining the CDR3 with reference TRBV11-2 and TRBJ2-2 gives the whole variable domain EAGVAQSPRYKIIEKRQSVAFWCNPISGHATLYWYQQILGQGPKLLIQFQNNGVVDDSQLPKDRFSAERLKGVDSTLKIQPAKLEDSAVYLCASSLVGGTNTGELFFGEGSRLTVL.

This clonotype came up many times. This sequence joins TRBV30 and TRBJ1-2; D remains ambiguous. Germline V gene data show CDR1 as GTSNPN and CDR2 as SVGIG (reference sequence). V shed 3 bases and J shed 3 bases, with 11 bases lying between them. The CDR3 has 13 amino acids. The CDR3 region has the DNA TGTGCCTGGAGGCTCTCCGGATACTATGGCTACACCTTC. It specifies CAWRLSGYYGYTF.

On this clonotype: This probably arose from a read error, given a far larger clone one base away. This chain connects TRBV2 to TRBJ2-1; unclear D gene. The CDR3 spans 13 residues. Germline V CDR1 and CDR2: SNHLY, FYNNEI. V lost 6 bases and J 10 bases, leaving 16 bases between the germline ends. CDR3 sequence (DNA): TGTGCCAGCAGGCGAGTACCCACCTACGAGCAGTTCTTC. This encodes CASRRVPTYEQFF.

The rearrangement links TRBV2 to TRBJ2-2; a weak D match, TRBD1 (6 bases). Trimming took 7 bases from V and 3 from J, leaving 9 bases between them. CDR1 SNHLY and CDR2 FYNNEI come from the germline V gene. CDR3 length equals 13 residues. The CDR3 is CASTGGDTGELFF. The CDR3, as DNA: TGTGCCAGCACTGGGGGCGACACCGGGGAGCTGTTTTTT.

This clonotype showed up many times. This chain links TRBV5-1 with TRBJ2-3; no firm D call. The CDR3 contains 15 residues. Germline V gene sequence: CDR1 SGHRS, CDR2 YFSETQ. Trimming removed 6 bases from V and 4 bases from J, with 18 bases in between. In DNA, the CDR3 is TGCGCCAGCAAACCGGTCGGAATTATCCCAGATACGCAGTATTTT. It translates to CASKPVGIIPDTQYF.

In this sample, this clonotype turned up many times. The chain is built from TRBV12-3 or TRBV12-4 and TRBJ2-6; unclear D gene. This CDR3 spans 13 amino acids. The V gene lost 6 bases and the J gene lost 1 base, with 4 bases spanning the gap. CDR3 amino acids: CASRVSGANVLTF. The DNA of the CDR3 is TGTGCCAGCAGGGTTTCTGGGGCCAACGTCCTGACTTTC.

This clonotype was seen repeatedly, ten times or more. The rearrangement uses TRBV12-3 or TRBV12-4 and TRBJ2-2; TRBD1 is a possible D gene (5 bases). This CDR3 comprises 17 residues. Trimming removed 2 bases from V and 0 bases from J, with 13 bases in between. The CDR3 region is CASSLILGAANTGELFF. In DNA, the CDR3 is TGTGCCAGCAGTTTAATCTTAGGGGCAGCGAACACCGGGGAGCTGTTTTTT.

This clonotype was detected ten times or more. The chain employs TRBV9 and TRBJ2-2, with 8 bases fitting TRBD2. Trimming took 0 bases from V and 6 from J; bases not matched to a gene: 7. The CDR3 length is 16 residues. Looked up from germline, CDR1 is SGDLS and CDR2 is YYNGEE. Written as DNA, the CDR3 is TGTGCCAGCAGCGTAGGGGGCGGGAGGATCTCCGGGGAGCTGTTTTTT. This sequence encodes CASSVGGGRISGELFF. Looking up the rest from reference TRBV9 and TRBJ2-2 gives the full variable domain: DSGVTQTPKHLITATGQRVTLRCSPRSGDLSVYWYQQSLDQGLQFLIQYYNGEERAKGNILERFSAQQFPDLHSELNLSSLELGDSALYFCASSVGGGRISGELFFGEGSRLTVL.

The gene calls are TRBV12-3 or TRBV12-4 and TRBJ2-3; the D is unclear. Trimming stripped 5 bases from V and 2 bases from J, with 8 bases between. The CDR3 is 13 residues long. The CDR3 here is CASSTQITDTQYF. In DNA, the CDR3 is TGTGCCAGCAGTACCCAAATCACAGATACGCAGTATTTT.

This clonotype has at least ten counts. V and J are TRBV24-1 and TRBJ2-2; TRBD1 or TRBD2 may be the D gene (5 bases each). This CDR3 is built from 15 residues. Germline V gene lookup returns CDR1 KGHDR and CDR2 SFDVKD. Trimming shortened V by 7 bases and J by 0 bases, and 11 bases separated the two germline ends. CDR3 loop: CATRSGTSNTGELFF. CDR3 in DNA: TGTGCCACCAGATCAGGGACGTCGAACACCGGGGAGCTGTTTTTT.

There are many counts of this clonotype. CDR3 sequence reads: CASTTGTGETYSNQPQHF. Written as DNA, the CDR3 is TGTGCCAGCACCACCGGGACAGGGGAGACCTATAGCAATCAGCCCCAGCATTTT. J is TRBJ1-5 and V is TRBV7-6; 10 nucleotides line up with TRBD1. The length of the CDR3 is 18 residues. Losses at the gene ends were 7 bases for V and 0 bases for J; bases not matched to a gene: 12. Germline CDR1 is SGHVS and CDR2 is FNYEAQ.

The CDR3 nucleotides read TGTGCCAGCATGGACGATCGCTACGAGCAGTACTTC. This encodes CASMDDRYEQYF. V is TRBV2 and J is TRBJ2-7; D is uncertain. Trimming shortened V by 7 bases and J by 3 bases, and 10 bases separated the two germline ends. The CDR3 totals 12 residues. Germline V gene sequence: CDR1 SNHLY, CDR2 FYNNEI.

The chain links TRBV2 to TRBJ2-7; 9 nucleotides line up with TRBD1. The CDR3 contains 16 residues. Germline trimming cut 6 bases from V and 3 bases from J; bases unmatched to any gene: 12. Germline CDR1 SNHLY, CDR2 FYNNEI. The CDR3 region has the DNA TGTGCCAGCAGCCATAACCCCGGGACAGGGAACTACGAGCAGTACTTC. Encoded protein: CASSHNPGTGNYEQYF.

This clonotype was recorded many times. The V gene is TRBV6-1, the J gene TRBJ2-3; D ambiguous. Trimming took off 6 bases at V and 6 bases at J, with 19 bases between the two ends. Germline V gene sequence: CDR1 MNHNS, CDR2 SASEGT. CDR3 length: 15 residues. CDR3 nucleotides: TGTGCCAGCAGCCTATACCTAACCAGTGCGGATACGCAGTATTTT. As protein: CASSLYLTSADTQYF.

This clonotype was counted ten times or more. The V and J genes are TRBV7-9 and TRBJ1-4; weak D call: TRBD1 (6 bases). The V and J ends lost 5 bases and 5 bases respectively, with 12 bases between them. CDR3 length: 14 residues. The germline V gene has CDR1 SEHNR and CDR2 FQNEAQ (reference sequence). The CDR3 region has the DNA TGTGCCAGCAGCCCCTCAGGGGAAAATGAAAAACTGTTTTTT. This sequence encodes CASSPSGENEKLFF.

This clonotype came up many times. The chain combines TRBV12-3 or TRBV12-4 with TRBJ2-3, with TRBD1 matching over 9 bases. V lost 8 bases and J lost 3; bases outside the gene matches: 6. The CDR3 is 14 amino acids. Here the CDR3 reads CASLSGQGTDTQYF. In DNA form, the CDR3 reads TGTGCCAGCTTATCGGGACAGGGAACAGATACGCAGTATTTT.

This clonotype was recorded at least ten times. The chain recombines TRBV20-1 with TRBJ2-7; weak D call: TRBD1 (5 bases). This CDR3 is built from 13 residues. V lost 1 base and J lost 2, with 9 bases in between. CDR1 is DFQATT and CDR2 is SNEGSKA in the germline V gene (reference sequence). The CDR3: CSARADSTYEQYF. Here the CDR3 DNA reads TGCAGTGCTAGAGCTGACAGTACCTACGAGCAGTACTTC.

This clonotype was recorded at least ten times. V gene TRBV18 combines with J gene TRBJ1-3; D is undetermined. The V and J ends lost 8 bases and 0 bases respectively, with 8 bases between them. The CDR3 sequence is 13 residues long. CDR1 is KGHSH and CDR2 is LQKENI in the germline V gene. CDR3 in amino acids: CASSPNSGNTIYF. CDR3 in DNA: TGTGCCAGCAGTCCGAACTCTGGAAACACCATATATTTT. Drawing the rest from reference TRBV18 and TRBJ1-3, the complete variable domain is NAGVMQNPRHLVRRRGQEARLRCSPMKGHSHVYWYRQLPEEGLKFMVYLQKENIIDESGMPKERFSAEFPKEGPSILRIQQVVRGDSAAYFCASSPNSGNTIYFGEGSWLTVV.

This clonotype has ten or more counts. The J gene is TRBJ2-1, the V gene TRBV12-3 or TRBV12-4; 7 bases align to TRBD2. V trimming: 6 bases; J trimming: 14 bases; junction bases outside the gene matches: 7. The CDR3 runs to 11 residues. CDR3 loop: CASRRTSFEFF. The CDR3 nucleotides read TGTGCCAGCAGGAGGACTAGTTTCGAGTTCTTC.

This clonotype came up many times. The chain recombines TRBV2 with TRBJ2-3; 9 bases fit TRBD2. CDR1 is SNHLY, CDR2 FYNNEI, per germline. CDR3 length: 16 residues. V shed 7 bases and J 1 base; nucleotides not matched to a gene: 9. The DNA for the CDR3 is TGTGCCAGCAAAGGGGCGGCGGGGGGGGGCACAGATACGCAGTATTTT. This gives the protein CASKGAAGGGTDTQYF.

CDR3 region: CSASQAGIYNEQYF. The DNA for the CDR3 is TGCAGTGCTAGTCAAGCGGGGATCTACAATGAGCAGTACTTC. The V gene is TRBV20-1, the J gene TRBJ2-7, with TRBD2 matching over 7 bases. J lost 7 bases, V lost 3 bases, and 12 bases had no gene match. Per the germline V gene, CDR1 is DFQATT and CDR2 is SNEGSKA (reference sequence). There are 14 residues in the CDR3.

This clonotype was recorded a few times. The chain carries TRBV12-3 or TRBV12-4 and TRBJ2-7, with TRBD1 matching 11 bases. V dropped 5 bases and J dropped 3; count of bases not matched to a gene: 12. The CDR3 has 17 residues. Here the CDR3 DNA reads TGTGCCAGCAGTCCGAGTCGAGGACAGGGGGCTAACTACGAGCAGTACTTC. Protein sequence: CASSPSRGQGANYEQYF.

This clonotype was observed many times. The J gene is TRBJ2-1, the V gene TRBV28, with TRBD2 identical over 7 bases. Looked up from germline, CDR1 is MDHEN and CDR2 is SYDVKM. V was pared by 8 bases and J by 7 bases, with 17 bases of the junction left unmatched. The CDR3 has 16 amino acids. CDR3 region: CASVEGGTKARNEQFF. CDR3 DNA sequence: TGTGCCAGCGTCGAGGGAGGGACCAAAGCGAGGAATGAGCAGTTCTTC.

CDR3 in DNA: TGTGCCAGCAGCCAAGGGGGGCTAGCGGGAACCAATGAGCAGTTCTTC. Translation: CASSQGGLAGTNEQFF. This chain links TRBV3-1 with TRBJ2-1; the match to TRBD2 covers 9 bases. The CDR3 covers 16 residues. The V segment lost 1 base and the J segment 6 bases; nucleotides outside the gene matches: 7. Germline V CDR1 and CDR2: LGHDT, YNNKEL (reference sequence).

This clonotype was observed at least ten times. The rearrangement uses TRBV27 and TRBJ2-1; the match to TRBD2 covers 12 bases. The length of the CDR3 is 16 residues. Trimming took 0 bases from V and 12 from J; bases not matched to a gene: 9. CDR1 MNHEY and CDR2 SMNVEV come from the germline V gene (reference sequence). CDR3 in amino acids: CASSLSLAGGLAGQFF. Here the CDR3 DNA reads TGTGCCAGCAGTTTATCACTAGCGGGGGGATTGGCCGGGCAGTTCTTC.

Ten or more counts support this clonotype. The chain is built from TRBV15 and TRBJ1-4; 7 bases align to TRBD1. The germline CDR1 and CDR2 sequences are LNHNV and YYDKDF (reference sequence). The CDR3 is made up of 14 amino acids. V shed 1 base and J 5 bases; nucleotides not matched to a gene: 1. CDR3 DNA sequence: TGTGCCACCAGCAGAGTACAGGGGAATGAAAAACTGTTTTTT. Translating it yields CATSRVQGNEKLFF.